These T cell receptor beta chains were read from a single sample in a study of tumor and adjacent non-tumor tissue in lung cancer. TCRdb re-called the multiplex PCR reads with MiXCR, one entry per CDR3 protein. The sample yields 90,000 to 100,000 distinct CDR3 sequences, about 80% seen once. Material for sequencing was distant non-tumor lung tissue. The receptor set was obtained from a man between 60 and 75 years old with small cell lung cancer. CDR3s include the opening cysteine and the closing phenylalanine or tryptophan. D genes are given only for firm matches. Clone size is shown for a subset of rows, as once, few, many or a class of expanded clone.

d_call j_call clone_size v_call cdr3_nt cdr3_aa
TRBD2 TRBJ2-3 . TRBV6-2/TRBV6-3 TGTACCAGTAGTTACCCTATGCGCGGGAGGGCCGAAGATACGCAGTATTTT CTSSYPMRGRAEDTQYF
TRBD2 TRBJ2-1 . TRBV6-2/TRBV6-3 TGTGCCAGCGGCCTCCGAGCGGGAGGTTCCTACAATGAGCAGTTATTC CASGLRAGGSYNEQLF
TRBD2 TRBJ2-2 . TRBV7-3 TGTGCCAGCAACTCCGGGACTAGCGGGAGTAGGTCCGGGGAGCTGTTCTTT CASNSGTSGSRSGELFF
TRBD1 TRBJ1-1 . TRBV25-1 TGTCCCAGCATGGGATTGGACAGGGCCACTGAAGCTTTCTTT CPSMGLDRATEAFF
. TRBJ2-1 . TRBV5-1 TGCGCCAGCAGCTATTACGGCCGAAACAATGAGCAGTTCTTC CASSYYGRNNEQFF
TRBD1 TRBJ2-5 once TRBV24-1 TGTGCCATCAGTGGTTCGGGGACAGCCCAAGAGGCCCAGTACTTC CAISGSGTAQEAQYF
. TRBJ2-1 once TRBV12-3/TRBV12-4 TGTGCCAGCAGGGTCGGGGGTTACAATGAGCATTCCTTC CASRVGGYNEHSF
. TRBJ2-1 . TRBV12-3/TRBV12-4 TGTGTCAGCAGTTTAAGTTTTAGCTCCTACAATGAGCAATTCTTC CVSSLSFSSYNEQFF
. TRBJ1-1 . TRBV24-1 TGTGCCACCAGTGATTCCGAGAGACTACATGAAGCTTTCTTT CATSDSERLHEAFF
. TRBJ2-1 . TRBV19 TGTGCCAGTAGTACCCACGCCCAACTAGGCACGGTTGAGCAGTTCTTC CASSTHAQLGTVEQFF
. TRBJ2-3 . TRBV6-6 TGTGACAGCCTCCAACAGGGCAGTGGGTCAGATACGCAGTATTTT CDSLQQGSGSDTQYF
. TRBJ1-5 . TRBV27 TGTGCCCGCAGGCGAACTGTGCAACCGATAGGCAATCAGCCCCAGCATTTT CARRRTVQPIGNQPQHF
. TRBJ2-1 . TRBV20-1 TGCAGTGCTAGAGGTATACTAGCTGGAGCTTACAAGCAGTTCTTC CSARGILAGAYKQFF
TRBD1 TRBJ2-2 . TRBV11-2 TGTGCCAACCACGGGACAGGGAACACCGGGGAGCTGTTATTT CANHGTGNTGELLF
TRBD2 TRBJ2-1 . TRBV11-2 TGTACCAGCTGCTTAGAATCTAGCGGGAATCATGAGCAGTTCTTC CTSCLESSGNHEQFF
TRBD1 TRBJ2-3 once TRBV28 TGTGGCAGCAGCCGAGGACAGGATTTACACACAGATACACAGTATTTT CGSSRGQDLHTDTQYF
. TRBJ1-2 . TRBV6-1 TGTGCCAGCGGTGAAGCCCACGGGTCGTTCACCTTC CASGEAHGSFTF
. TRBJ2-6 . TRBV11-2 TGTGCCAGCAGTCCCCAGGGAGCGGCTGGGGCCAACGTCCTGACTTTC CASSPQGAAGANVLTF
. TRBJ2-1 . TRBV6-2/TRBV6-3 TGTGCCAGCAGTTACTCGATTCGCCATGAGCAGTTCTTC CASSYSIRHEQFF
. TRBJ2-2 . TRBV20-1 TGCAGTGCCAGAGATATAGATAGGACCGGGGAGCTGTTTTTC CSARDIDRTGELFF
TRBD1 TRBJ2-3 . TRBV10-3 TGTGCCATCAGCTACGACAGGGCCAACACAGATGCGCAGTATTTT CAISYDRANTDAQYF
TRBD2 TRBJ2-7 once TRBV6-5 TGTGCCAGGAGTTACCTCGGGACTAGCGGGAGAATATACGAGCAGTACTTC CARSYLGTSGRIYEQYF
. TRBJ2-7 many TRBV6-5 TGTGCCAGCAGTAGGACTACCTCCTACGAGCAGTACTTC CASSRTTSYEQYF
. TRBJ2-5 . TRBV12-3/TRBV12-4 TGTGCCAGCAGTTTATCGCCTGGAGAGACACACTACTTC CASSLSPGETHYF
. TRBJ2-7 . TRBV29-1 TGCAGCATTGAGGACCAGGGGAACTACGGGCAGTACTTC CSIEDQGNYGQYF
. TRBJ1-5 . TRBV4-1 TGCGCCAGCAGCTCGACTACAGGGTGTGATCAGTCCCAGCATTTT CASSSTTGCDQSQHF
. TRBJ2-7 once TRBV6-2/TRBV6-3 TGTGCCAGGAGTTGGGAGAGTTCCTACGAGCAGTACTTC CARSWESSYEQYF